Included here is one TCR beta chain sequence, with context. The data belong to a study of technical replicates of blood from a few donors. The protocol was immunoSEQ multiplex PCR, while the TCRdb copy is restricted to in-frame clones and leaves out a portion. Of 76,000 or so clones in the sample, 90% to 95% were seen once. V gave up 5 bases and J gave up 2 bases; unmatched junction bases: 5. The CDR3 has 15 amino acids. Germline CDR1 SEHNR, CDR2 FQNEAQ (reference sequence). J is TRBJ2-1 and V is TRBV7-9, with 8 bases identical to TRBD1. The clonotype was recovered from a human donor in good health. Sample: T cells isolated from PBMCs. The CDR3 sequence is CASSLLTGAYNEQFF. The CDR3 bases are TGTGCCAGCAGCCTCCTGACAGGGGCCTACAATGAGCAGTTCTTC.